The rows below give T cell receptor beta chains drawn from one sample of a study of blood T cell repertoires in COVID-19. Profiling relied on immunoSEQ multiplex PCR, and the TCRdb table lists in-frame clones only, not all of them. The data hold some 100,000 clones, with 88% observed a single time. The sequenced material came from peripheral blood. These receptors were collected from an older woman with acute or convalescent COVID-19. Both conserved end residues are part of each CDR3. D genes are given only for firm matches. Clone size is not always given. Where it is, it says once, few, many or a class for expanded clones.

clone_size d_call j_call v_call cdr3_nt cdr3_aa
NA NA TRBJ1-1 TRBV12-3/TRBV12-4 TGTGCCAGCAGTTGGGGGCTGACTGAAGCTTTCTTT CASSWGLTEAFF
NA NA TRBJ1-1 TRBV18 TGTGCCAGCTCACCACTACTGCGACAGGCGGGCACTGAAGCTTTCTTT CASSPLLRQAGTEAFF
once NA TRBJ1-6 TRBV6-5 TGTGCCAGCAGCCAGGCTACGGATTCACCCCTCCACTTT CASSQATDSPLHF
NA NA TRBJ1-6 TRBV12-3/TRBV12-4 TGTGCCAGCAGTCTCGGTTATAATTCACCCCTCCACTTT CASSLGYNSPLHF
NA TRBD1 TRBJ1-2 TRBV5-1 TGCGCCAGCAGCAGCCCGGGACAGGGCTATGGCTACACCTTC CASSSPGQGYGYTF
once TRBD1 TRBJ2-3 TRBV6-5 TGTGCCAGCAGTTACCCTGGACAGGGGACAGATACGCAGTATTTT CASSYPGQGTDTQYF
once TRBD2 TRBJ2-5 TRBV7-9 TGTGCCAGCAGCCCGGGACTAGCGGGAGAGACCCAGTACTTC CASSPGLAGETQYF
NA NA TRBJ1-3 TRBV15 TGTGCCACCAGCTTGGCACAGGCTCTCTCTGGAAACACCATATATTTT CATSLAQALSGNTIYF
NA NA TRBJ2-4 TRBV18 TGTGCCAGCTCCACTCAAGGGGGAAACATTCAGTACTTC CASSTQGGNIQYF
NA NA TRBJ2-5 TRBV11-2 TGTGCCAGCAGCTCCGGGATCCTCGAGACCCAGTACTTC CASSSGILETQYF